This TCR beta chain was sequenced during a study of control samples from healthy donors and cancer patients. Assay used: immunoSEQ multiplex PCR; TCRdb lists only in-frame clones, some missing. Of about 34,000 clones listed, 85% to 90% are singletons. The CDR3 extends over 18 amino acids. Germline V gene sequence: CDR1 SGHRS, CDR2 YFSETQ. After removal of 4 bases from V and 4 bases from J, the junction contained 13 bases not matched to a gene. Sequencing was carried out using PBMCs. The TCR originated in a middle-aged woman with lung cancer. This chain connects TRBV5-1 to TRBJ2-2, with 10 bases lining up with TRBD2. Written as DNA, the CDR3 is TGCGCCAGCAGCCCCATAGGCGCGGTAGCGGGGGGCACCGGGGAGCTGTTTTTT. Amino acid sequence: CASSPIGAVAGGTGELFF. Full variable domain (rest looked up from reference TRBV5-1 and TRBJ2-2): KAGVTQTPRYLIKTRGQQVTLSCSPISGHRSVSWYQQTPGQGLQFLFEYFSETQRNKGNFPGRFSGRQFSNSRSEMNVSTLELGDSALYLCASSPIGAVAGGTGELFFGEGSRLTVL.